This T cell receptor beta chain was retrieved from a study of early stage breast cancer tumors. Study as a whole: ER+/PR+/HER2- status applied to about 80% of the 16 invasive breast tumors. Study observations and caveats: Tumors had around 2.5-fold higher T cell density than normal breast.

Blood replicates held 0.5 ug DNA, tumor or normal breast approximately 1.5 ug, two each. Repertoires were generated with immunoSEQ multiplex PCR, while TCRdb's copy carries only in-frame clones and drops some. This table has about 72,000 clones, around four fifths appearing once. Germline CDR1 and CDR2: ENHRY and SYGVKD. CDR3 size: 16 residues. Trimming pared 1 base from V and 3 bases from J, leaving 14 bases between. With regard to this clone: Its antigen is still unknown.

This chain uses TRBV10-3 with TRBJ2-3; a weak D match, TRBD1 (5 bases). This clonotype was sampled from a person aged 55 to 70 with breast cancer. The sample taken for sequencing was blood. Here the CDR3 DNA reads TGTGCCATCAGTGAGTTCCGGCTCAAGGGGACAGATACGCAGTATTTT. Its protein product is CAISEFRLKGTDTQYF.